Following are 3 T cell receptor beta chains from one sample sequenced in a study of blood T cell repertoires in COVID-19. Only in-frame clones appear in the TCRdb table, and some are missing; sequencing was by immunoSEQ multiplex PCR. The top ten hold 5.7% of the sample, which has over 200,000 clones, around four fifths seen once. Sequencing was carried out using peripheral blood. The receptors were gathered from a man aged 80 or over with acute or convalescent COVID-19.

This clone showed up just once. The chain recombines TRBV2 with TRBJ2-7; D perhaps matches TRBD2 (5 bases). Germline CDR1 reads SNHLY; CDR2 reads FYNNEI. Deletions cut 0 bases from V and 2 bases from J, with 14 bases between. There are 16 residues in the CDR3. CDR3 in amino acids: CASSEARGLGTYEQYF. Here the CDR3 DNA reads TGTGCCAGCAGTGAAGCGAGAGGACTTGGGACCTACGAGCAGTACTTC. The full variable domain, completed using reference TRBV2 and TRBJ2-7, is EPEVTQTPSHQVTQMGQEVILRCVPISNHLYFYWYRQILGQKVEFLVSFYNNEISEKSEIFDDQFSVERPDGSNFTLKIRSTKLEDSAMYFCASSEARGLGTYEQYFGPGTRLTVT.

The J gene is TRBJ2-7, the V gene TRBV18, with 10 bases aligning to TRBD2. This CDR3 region has 15 residues. V shed 2 bases, J shed 2 bases, and the junction held 3 bases outside the gene matches. Germline CDR1 reads KGHSH; CDR2 reads LQKENI. CDR3 protein: CASSPNSGGPYEQYF. The CDR3 DNA is TGTGCCAGCTCACCAAATAGCGGGGGGCCCTACGAGCAGTACTTC. The full variable domain, with the rest looked up from reference TRBV18 and TRBJ2-7, is NAGVMQNPRHLVRRRGQEARLRCSPMKGHSHVYWYRQLPEEGLKFMVYLQKENIIDESGMPKERFSAEFPKEGPSILRIQQVVRGDSAAYFCASSPNSGGPYEQYFGPGTRLTVT.

The rearrangement uses TRBV15 and TRBJ2-7, with 10 positions matching TRBD1. The CDR3 length is 16 residues. Trimming removed 5 bases from V and 0 bases from J; junction bases left unmatched: 7. Looked up from germline, CDR1 is LNHNV and CDR2 is YYDKDF (reference sequence). CDR3 in amino acids: CATSGLGQGLSYEQYF. CDR3 nucleotide sequence: TGTGCCACCAGCGGCTTGGGACAGGGGCTCTCCTACGAGCAGTACTTC.